What follows are 10 T cell receptor beta chains derived from one specimen sequenced in a study of glioma-infiltrating T cells after dendritic cell vaccination (dated by TCRdb to between 2015 and 2016). Library construction relied on the immunoSEQ multiplex PCR assay. The table was pulled from immuneACCESS by TCRdb, which kept in-frame rearrangements only. Such tables lose some clones; where checked, under half of the loss comes from unresolved V genes, and the rest has no known cause. Within this sample are about 38,000 clones, with around four fifths of them counted one time only. Of the sample, approximately 8.3% is held by the ten largest clones. The sequencing here drew on blood, taken before dendritic cell vaccination. These TCRs come from a human donor with glioblastoma.

The chain combines TRBV4-2 with TRBJ2-5; 8 nucleotides line up with TRBD2. This CDR3 is 16 amino acids long. Germline V gives CDR1 LGHNA, CDR2 YNFKEQ. V trimming: 1 base; J trimming: 4 bases; junction bases outside the gene matches: 8. The CDR3 here is CASSQGTAGAGETQYF. The CDR3 bases are TGTGCCAGCAGCCAAGGCACAGCGGGGGCCGGAGAGACCCAGTACTTC.

The rearrangement links TRBV4-1 to TRBJ1-1, with D maybe TRBD1 (5 bases). CDR1 is MGHRA, CDR2 YSYEKL, per germline. There are 14 residues in the CDR3. V gave up 0 bases and J gave up 5 bases, with 10 bases separating them. CDR3 coding DNA: TGCGCCAGCAGCCAAGATTGGGGGGGTACTGAAGCTTTCTTT. This sequence encodes CASSQDWGGTEAFF.

V gene TRBV11-3 combines with J gene TRBJ2-3; TRBD1 matches at 8 bases. CDR3 length equals 15 residues. V trimming: 5 bases; J trimming: 3 bases; junction bases outside the gene matches: 7. The germline V gene has CDR1 SGHNT and CDR2 YENEEA. CDR3 nucleotide sequence: TGTGCCAGCAGCGCCCGACAGGGGTCAACAGATACGCAGTATTTT. It is translated as CASSARQGSTDTQYF.

CDR3 region: CASSSTETNYGYTF. CDR3 DNA sequence: TGTGCCAGCAGTTCGACAGAGACTAACTATGGCTACACCTTC. V usage is TRBV28 and J usage is TRBJ1-2; the D gene is possibly TRBD1 (5 bases). V lost 4 bases and J lost 0, with 9 bases in between. The CDR3 loop spans 14 amino acids. CDR1 is MDHEN and CDR2 is SYDVKM in the germline V gene.

The V and J genes are TRBV19 and TRBJ1-2, with no clear D. Germline assignment: CDR1 LNHDA and CDR2 SQIVND (reference sequence). Trimming took 3 bases from V and 8 from J, leaving 19 bases between them. The CDR3 runs to 15 residues. DNA for the CDR3: TGTGCCAGTAGTATCCCCGCTCGGGAGTCCAAGGGCTACACCTTC. This encodes CASSIPARESKGYTF. Full variable domain (missing parts from reference TRBV19 and TRBJ1-2): DGGITQSPKYLFRKEGQNVTLSCEQNLNHDAMYWYRQDPGQGLRLIYYSQIVNDFQKGDIAEGYSVSREKKESFPLTVTSAQKNPTAFYLCASSIPARESKGYTFGSGTRLTVV.

The chain couples TRBV5-1 to TRBJ2-7; D may be TRBD2 (6 bases). The CDR3 sequence is 15 residues long. Trimming pared 4 bases from V and 4 bases from J, leaving 18 bases between. CDR1 is SGHRS, CDR2 YFSETQ, per germline. CDR3: CASSGAGFEAYEQYF. The CDR3 DNA reads as TGCGCCAGCAGCGGTGCGGGGTTCGAGGCGTACGAGCAGTACTTC.

This rearrangement joins TRBV7-2 to TRBJ2-2; D gene unclear. The CDR3 has 12 residues. V lost 2 bases, J lost 6 bases, and 4 bases lay in between. Germline lookup yields CDR1 SGHTA and CDR2 FQGNSA. This CDR3 reads CASSLRSGELFF. CDR3 DNA sequence: TGTGCCAGCAGCTTACGGTCCGGGGAGCTGTTTTTT.

V gene TRBV7-8 combines with J gene TRBJ2-7, with unresolved D. The germline V gene encodes CDR1 SGHVS and CDR2 FQNEAQ. Trimming removed 4 bases at V and 0 bases at J, with 10 bases between. The CDR3 length is 14 residues. DNA of the CDR3: TGTGCCAGCAGCTCAGATTTTTTCTCCTACGAGCAGTACTTC. Its protein is CASSSDFFSYEQYF.

The chain uses TRBV5-6 and TRBJ1-4, with D possibly being TRBD1 (6 bases). Trimming pared 4 bases from V and 5 bases from J, leaving 18 bases between. The CDR3 has 16 residues. CDR1 and CDR2 (germline): SGHDT, YYEEEE. In DNA form, the CDR3 reads TGTGCCAGCAGCATCATAGACAGGCGCCGGAATGAAAAACTGTTTTTT. Amino acid sequence: CASSIIDRRRNEKLFF. The variable domain in full, with the rest retrieved from reference TRBV5-6 and TRBJ1-4, is DAGVTQSPTHLIKTRGQQVTLRCSPKSGHDTVSWYQQALGQGPQFIFQYYEEEERQRGNFPDRFSGHQFPNYSSELNVNALLLGDSALYLCASSIIDRRRNEKLFFGSGTQLSVL.

The J gene is TRBJ2-7, the V gene TRBV18, with D perhaps matching TRBD2 (5 bases). Germline loops: CDR1 KGHSH, CDR2 LQKENI. V was cut by 1 base and J by 1 base, with 5 bases left in between. This CDR3 comprises 13 residues. The CDR3 region is CASSPQRSYEQYF. DNA of the CDR3: TGTGCCAGCTCACCACAGCGGTCCTACGAGCAGTACTTC.